The rows below give T cell receptor beta chains drawn from one sample of a study of cytomegalovirus exposure and HLA in healthy donors. Clones were sequenced by immunoSEQ multiplex PCR, and TCRdb holds only the in-frame ones, with some missing. The top ten clones hold about 9.1% of a sample with 120,000 or so clones, over 70% of them seen once. Material for sequencing was PBMCs. All receptors derive from a woman aged 45 to 65 in good health and CMV-seropositive. Each CDR3 is given with its conserved first and last residue. The D gene is left open where the match is weak. Size tells how often a clone was seen (once, few, many) or the class of an expanded clone, and some rows leave it out.

v_gene	d_gene	abundance	j_gene	CDR3aa	CDR3nt
TRBV5-6	-	few	TRBJ2-7	CASSLGGPLTYEQYF	TGTGCCAGCAGCTTGGGCGGCCCACTAACCTACGAGCAGTACTTC
TRBV5-1	-	once	TRBJ1-1	CASSLSSGRSEAFF	TGCGCCAGCAGCTTGAGCTCAGGGCGATCTGAAGCTTTCTTT
TRBV15	-	-	TRBJ1-5	CATSGYGEYSNQPQHF	TGTGCCACCAGCGGGTACGGGGAGTATAGCAATCAGCCCCAGCATTTT
TRBV7-9	TRBD1	once	TRBJ2-7	CASSGRDRDYEQYF	TGTGCCAGCAGCGGCCGGGACAGGGACTACGAGCAGTACTTC
TRBV5-1	TRBD2	-	TRBJ2-3	CASSSLTSGGTDTQYF	TGCGCCAGCAGCTCCCTGACTAGCGGGGGCACAGATACGCAGTATTTT
TRBV7-9	TRBD1	-	TRBJ1-3	CASSEDRGQGNTIYF	TGTGCCAGCAGCGAGGACAGGGGGCAGGGAAACACCATATATTTT
TRBV15	TRBD2	-	TRBJ2-3	CATSRDLADSTDTQYF	TGTGCCACCAGCAGAGACCTAGCGGATAGCACAGATACGCAGTATTTT
TRBV19	TRBD2	-	TRBJ2-7	CASTPSGGRTYYEQYF	TGTGCCAGTACCCCTTCGGGGGGGCGGACTTACTACGAGCAGTACTTC
TRBV2	TRBD2	once	TRBJ2-1	CASKGTTSRNEQFF	TGTGCCAGCAAAGGGACTACCTCCCGGAATGAGCAGTTCTTC
TRBV18	-	-	TRBJ2-3	CASSPREADTQYF	TGTGCCAGCTCACCACGAGAGGCAGATACGCAGTATTTT
TRBV27	TRBD2	-	TRBJ2-1	CASSLSGTYNEQFF	TGTGCCAGCAGCCTAAGCGGGACCTACAATGAGCAGTTCTTC
TRBV19	TRBD1	-	TRBJ2-2	CASSLQGIINTGELFF	TGTGCCAGTAGCCTACAGGGGATAATAAACACCGGGGAGCTGTTTTTT
TRBV7-2	-	few	TRBJ2-7	CASRGGGGSYEQYF	TGTGCCAGCAGGGGGGGAGGAGGATCCTACGAGCAGTACTTC
TRBV7-9	-	-	TRBJ1-1	CASSFKNTEAFF	TGTGCCAGCAGCTTTAAGAACACTGAAGCTTTCTTT
TRBV6-5	-	-	TRBJ2-7	CATGTASYEQYF	TGTGCCACCGGGACTGCTTCCTACGAGCAGTACTTC
TRBV4-2	TRBD2	-	TRBJ2-5	CASSQVGTSGIETQYF	TGTGCCAGCAGCCAAGTGGGGACTAGCGGGATAGAGACCCAGTACTTC
TRBV9	TRBD2	-	TRBJ2-6	CASSPRTSGDFASGANVLTF	TGTGCCAGCAGCCCACGGACTAGCGGGGATTTCGCCTCTGGGGCCAACGTCCTGACTTTC
TRBV6-1	TRBD1	-	TRBJ1-2	CASSEGDRDVYGYTF	TGTGCCAGCAGTGAAGGGGACAGGGACGTTTATGGCTACACCTTC
TRBV28	TRBD2	-	TRBJ2-4	CASRLAGGSAKNIQYF	TGTGCCAGCAGACTAGCGGGAGGTAGTGCCAAAAACATTCAGTACTTC
TRBV5-1	TRBD1	-	TRBJ2-1	CASSFRTGQGAHEQFF	TGCGCCAGCAGCTTCCGTACGGGACAGGGGGCACATGAGCAGTTCTTC
TRBV6-1	TRBD1	-	TRBJ1-2	CASSPRTGGNYGYTF	TGTGCCAGCAGTCCACGGACAGGGGGTAACTATGGCTACACCTTC
TRBV5-1	-	-	TRBJ1-4	CASSLGTATNEKLFF	TGCGCCAGCAGCTTAGGGACTGCAACTAATGAAAAACTGTTTTTT
TRBV7-2	-	-	TRBJ2-2	CASSLRGRVNTGELFF	TGTGCCAGCAGCTTACGTGGGCGGGTGAACACCGGGGAGCTGTTTTTT
TRBV9	TRBD2	-	TRBJ2-5	CASSASGTSGRGTQYF	TGTGCCAGCAGCGCGTCCGGGACTAGCGGTCGTGGGACCCAGTACTTC
TRBV7-9	TRBD1	few	TRBJ1-1	CASSFVRQGTEAFF	TGTGCCAGCAGCTTCGTGAGACAGGGCACTGAAGCTTTCTTT
TRBV4-2	TRBD2	-	TRBJ2-3	CASSRGIAGGAGDTQYF	TGTGCCAGCAGCCGCGGAATAGCGGGGGGAGCCGGAGATACGCAGTATTTT
TRBV4-2	-	-	TRBJ1-1	CASSQDLGWRDTEAFF	TGTGCCAGCAGCCAAGATCTCGGGTGGCGGGACACTGAAGCTTTCTTT
TRBV4-1	TRBD1	once	TRBJ2-1	CASSQGYRGFSGSYNEQFF	TGCGCCAGCAGCCAAGGTTACAGGGGTTTTTCTGGGTCCTACAATGAGCAGTTCTTC
TRBV7-9	-	few	TRBJ1-2	CASSLDRDYGYTF	TGTGCCAGCAGCTTAGACAGGGACTATGGCTACACCTTC
TRBV28	TRBD1	-	TRBJ2-2	CAINQGAGTGELFF	TGTGCCATCAACCAGGGGGCGGGTACCGGGGAGCTGTTTTTT
TRBV5-6	-	-	TRBJ1-5	CASSRRGREGQPQHF	TGTGCCAGCAGCCGGAGGGGCAGGGAGGGTCAGCCCCAGCATTTT
TRBV5-6	-	-	TRBJ1-1	CASSPLGGTEAFF	TGTGCCAGCAGCCCCTTAGGGGGAACTGAAGCTTTCTTT
TRBV2	-	-	TRBJ1-1	CASGLGMNTEAFF	TGTGCCAGCGGACTAGGGATGAACACTGAAGCTTTCTTT
TRBV25-1	TRBD2	-	TRBJ2-1	CASSVAGGPGEQFF	TGTGCCAGCAGTGTAGCGGGGGGGCCGGGCGAGCAGTTCTTC
TRBV5-1	TRBD2	-	TRBJ2-5	CASSSAGTRQETQYF	TGCGCCAGCAGCTCCGCCGGGACTAGACAAGAGACCCAGTACTTC
TRBV4-3	-	few	TRBJ1-2	CASSQDQVTQGGYGYTF	TGCGCCAGCAGCCAAGATCAGGTGACCCAAGGGGGCTATGGCTACACCTTC
TRBV4-3	-	once	TRBJ2-7	CASSQDSGGSYEQYF	TGCGCCAGCAGCCAAGATTCCGGAGGCTCCTACGAGCAGTACTTC
TRBV7-9	-	-	TRBJ1-1	CASSPRGLGWGTEAFF	TGTGCCAGCAGCCCGCGGGGCTTGGGGTGGGGCACTGAAGCTTTCTTT
TRBV20-1	-	few	TRBJ1-2	CSAPGVNGYTF	TGCAGTGCTCCGGGGGTGAACGGCTACACCTTC
TRBV7-2	TRBD2	-	TRBJ2-7	CASSSGGLAGVLHEQYF	TGTGCCAGCAGCTCGGGTGGACTAGCGGGAGTACTCCACGAGCAGTACTTC
TRBV7-2	TRBD2	-	TRBJ2-5	CASSPGRGILYF	TGTGCCAGCAGCCCCGGGAGGGGGATCCTGTACTTC
TRBV7-6	-	-	TRBJ1-1	CASRQTGENTEAFF	TGTGCCAGCAGACAGACAGGAGAGAACACTGAAGCTTTCTTT
TRBV4-3	TRBD2	few	TRBJ2-3	CASSLGLAGTTDTQYF	TGCGCCAGCAGCCTCGGACTAGCGGGAACCACAGATACGCAGTATTTT
TRBV27	TRBD2	-	TRBJ2-5	CASSTSGETQYF	TGTGCCAGTTCTACTAGCGGGGAGACCCAGTACTTC
TRBV7-9	-	-	TRBJ1-4	CASTPSGGATNEKLFF	TGTGCCAGCACCCCATCGGGGGGCGCAACTAATGAAAAACTGTTTTTT
TRBV5-6	TRBD1	-	TRBJ1-2	CASSLSPLNRGGSNYGYTF	TGTGCCAGCAGCTTGTCTCCCCTCAACAGGGGAGGTTCTAACTATGGCTACACCTTC
TRBV4-3	-	once	TRBJ2-3	CASSPGMRADTQYF	TGCGCCAGCAGCCCGGGGATGCGGGCAGATACGCAGTATTTT
TRBV10-2	TRBD2	-	TRBJ2-5	CATEEGTSGSGETQYF	TGCGCCACCGAGGAGGGGACTAGCGGGAGTGGAGAGACCCAGTACTTC
TRBV5-6	-	few	TRBJ1-1	CASSLGYRDTEAFF	TGTGCCAGCAGCTTGGGGTACAGGGACACTGAAGCTTTCTTT
TRBV23-1	-	-	TRBJ1-1	CASSQSIWDKNTEAFF	TGCGCCAGCAGTCAATCGATTTGGGACAAGAACACTGAAGCTTTCTTT
TRBV6-5	TRBD2	-	TRBJ2-7	CASSYSSAGVREQYF	TGTGCCAGCAGTTACTCGAGTGCGGGAGTAAGGGAGCAGTACTTC
TRBV6-5	TRBD1	-	TRBJ1-2	CASRPRGNYGYTF	TGTGCCAGCAGACCCAGGGGGAACTATGGCTACACCTTC